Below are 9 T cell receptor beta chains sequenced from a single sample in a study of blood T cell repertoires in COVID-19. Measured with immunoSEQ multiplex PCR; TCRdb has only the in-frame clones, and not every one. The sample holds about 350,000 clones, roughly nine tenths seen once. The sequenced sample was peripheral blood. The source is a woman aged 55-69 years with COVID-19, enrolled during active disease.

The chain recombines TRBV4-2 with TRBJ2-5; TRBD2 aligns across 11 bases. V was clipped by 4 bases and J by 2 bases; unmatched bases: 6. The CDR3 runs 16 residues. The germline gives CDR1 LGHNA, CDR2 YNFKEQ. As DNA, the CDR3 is TGTGCCAGCAGCCCTGGACTAGCGGGTTTTCAAGAGACCCAGTACTTC. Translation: CASSPGLAGFQETQYF.

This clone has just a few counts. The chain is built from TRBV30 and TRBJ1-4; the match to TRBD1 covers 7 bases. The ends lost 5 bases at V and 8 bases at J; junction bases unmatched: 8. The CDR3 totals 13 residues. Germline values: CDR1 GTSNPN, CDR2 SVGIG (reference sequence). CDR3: CAWARQGGEKLFF. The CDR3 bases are TGTGCCTGGGCCCGACAGGGAGGAGAAAAACTGTTTTTT.

The CDR3 sequence: CASSFGGGRNQPQHF. CDR3 coding DNA: TGTGCCAGCAGTTTTGGGGGGGGACGGAATCAGCCCCAGCATTTT. J is TRBJ1-5 and V is TRBV28; D may be TRBD1 (5 bases). The V end lost 3 bases, the J end lost 4 bases, and 13 bases lay between the germline ends. The CDR3 loop spans 15 amino acids. The germline CDR1 and CDR2 sequences are MDHEN and SYDVKM. Using reference TRBV28 and TRBJ1-5 for the parts outside the CDR3, the full variable domain is DVKVTQSSRYLVKRTGEKVFLECVQDMDHENMFWYRQDPGLGLRLIYFSYDVKMKEKGDIPEGYSVSREKKERFSLILESASTNQTSMYLCASSFGGGRNQPQHFGDGTRLSIL.

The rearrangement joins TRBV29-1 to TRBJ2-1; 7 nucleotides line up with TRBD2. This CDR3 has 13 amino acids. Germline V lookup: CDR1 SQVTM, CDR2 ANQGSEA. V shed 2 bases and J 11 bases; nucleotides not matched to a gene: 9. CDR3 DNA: TGCAGCGTTGAACGTCTTGGAGCGGGGAAGCAGTTCTTC. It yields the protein CSVERLGAGKQFF.

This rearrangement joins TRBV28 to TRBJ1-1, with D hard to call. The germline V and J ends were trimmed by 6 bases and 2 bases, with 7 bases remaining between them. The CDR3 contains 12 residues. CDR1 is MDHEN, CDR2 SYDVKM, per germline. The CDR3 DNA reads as TGTGCCAGCAGCCCTTTCAACACTGAAGCTTTCTTT. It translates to CASSPFNTEAFF.

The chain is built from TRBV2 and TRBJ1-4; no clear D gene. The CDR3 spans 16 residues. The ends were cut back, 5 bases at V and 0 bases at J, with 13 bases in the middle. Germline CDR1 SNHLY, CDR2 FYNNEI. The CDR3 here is CASSWRDVTTNEKLFF. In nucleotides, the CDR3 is TGTGCCAGCAGTTGGCGGGATGTGACAACTAATGAAAAACTGTTTTTT.

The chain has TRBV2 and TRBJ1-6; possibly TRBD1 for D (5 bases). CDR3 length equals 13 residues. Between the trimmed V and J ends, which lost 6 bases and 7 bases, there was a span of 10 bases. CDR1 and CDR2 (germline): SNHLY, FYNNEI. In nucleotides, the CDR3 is TGTGCCAGCAGGATAAGGGGAAATTCACCCCTCCACTTT. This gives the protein CASRIRGNSPLHF.

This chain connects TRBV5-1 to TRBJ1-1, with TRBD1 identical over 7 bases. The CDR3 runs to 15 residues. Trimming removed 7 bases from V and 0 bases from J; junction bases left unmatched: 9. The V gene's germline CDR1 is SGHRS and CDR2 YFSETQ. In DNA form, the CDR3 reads TGCGCCAGCTCGAGACAGGGCGAGATGAACACTGAAGCTTTCTTT. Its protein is CASSRQGEMNTEAFF.

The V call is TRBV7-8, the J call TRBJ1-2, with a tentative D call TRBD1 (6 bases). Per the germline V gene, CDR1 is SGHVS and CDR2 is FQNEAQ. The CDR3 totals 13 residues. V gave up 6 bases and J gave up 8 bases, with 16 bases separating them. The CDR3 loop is CASSQQGAIGYTF. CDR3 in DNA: TGTGCCAGCAGTCAACAGGGAGCCATCGGCTACACCTTC.